The present T cell receptor beta chain was sequenced within a study of response to subunit inactivated influenza vaccine. One entry per CDR3 protein results from TCRdb running MiXCR on the RT-PCR reads. Of around 500,000 distinct CDR3 sequences in the sample, approximately 11% were seen once. This CDR3 has 14 residues. Germline loops: CDR1 DFQATT, CDR2 SNEGSKA (reference sequence). Losses at the gene ends were 6 bases for V and 7 bases for J; bases not matched to a gene: 9. The rearrangement joins TRBV20-1 to TRBJ2-3; 11 bases fit TRBD2. This TCR was sampled from a man between 45 and 60 years old who received an inactivated influenza vaccine. The specimen was PBMCs from blood, collected 45 days after vaccination. Here the CDR3 DNA reads TGCAGTGCAACACTAGCGGGAGCAAGGAATACGCAGTATTTT. Translated, it gives CSATLAGARNTQYF.